This T cell receptor (beta chain) was captured in a study of control samples from healthy donors and cancer patients. The protocol was immunoSEQ multiplex PCR, while the TCRdb copy is restricted to in-frame clones and leaves out a portion. The profile covers 150,000 to 200,000 clones, with more than 85% appearing a single time and about 2% taken by the ten largest. With respect to this clone: One end of the junction varies from germline; a read error may be responsible. This sample also contains other DNA sequences that code for the same CDR3.

CDR1 and CDR2 from the germline V gene are SGHKS and YYEKEE (reference sequence). CDR3 size: 14 residues. Material for sequencing was blood. This sequence joins TRBV5-5 and TRBJ1-2; D call uncertain. The receptor comes from a woman in her thirties or forties in good health. The chain's CDR3 is CASLPGLLIYGYTF. CDR3 nucleotides: TGTGCCAGCCTCCCCGGGCTCCTGATCTATGGTTACACCTTC.